What follows are 13 T cell receptor beta chains derived from one specimen sequenced in a study of blood T cell repertoires in COVID-19. Sequencing was performed with immunoSEQ multiplex PCR; in TCRdb, only in-frame clones are kept and a portion is missing. Of 200,000 to 250,000 clones in the sample, roughly 80% were seen once. The sample comprised peripheral blood. These receptors all stem from a woman aged 80 or over with acute or convalescent COVID-19.

This chain connects TRBV5-1 to TRBJ1-6, with unresolved D. CDR3 length equals 16 residues. Per germline, CDR1 SGHRS and CDR2 YFSETQ. V was shortened by 4 bases and J by 0 bases, with 11 bases between the two germline ends. This CDR3 reads CASSPVGPSYNSPLHF. The DNA of the CDR3 is TGCGCCAGCAGCCCAGTGGGCCCCTCCTATAATTCACCCCTCCACTTT. Combining the CDR3 with reference TRBV5-1 and TRBJ1-6 gives the whole variable domain KAGVTQTPRYLIKTRGQQVTLSCSPISGHRSVSWYQQTPGQGLQFLFEYFSETQRNKGNFPGRFSGRQFSNSRSEMNVSTLELGDSALYLCASSPVGPSYNSPLHFGNGTRLTVT.

The genes are TRBV4-3 and TRBJ2-5, with D tentatively TRBD2 (6 bases). CDR1 and CDR2 (germline): LGHNA, YSLEER. The CDR3 has 19 residues. Trimming removed 4 bases at V and 3 bases at J, with 27 bases between. CDR3 amino acids: CASSRRFGASAGREETQYF. In nucleotides, the CDR3 is TGCGCCAGCAGCCGGAGATTCGGGGCTAGCGCGGGGCGGGAAGAGACCCAGTACTTC.

Worth noting for this clone: The same CDR3 arises from other DNA sequences in this sample as well. J is TRBJ1-2 and V is TRBV6-5; the D gene is possibly TRBD1 (5 bases). V was trimmed by 2 bases and J by 7 bases, leaving 14 bases between them. CDR1 is MNHEY and CDR2 is SVGAGI in the germline V gene. The CDR3 is 14 residues long. This CDR3 reads CASSYRQGSSGYTF. The DNA for the CDR3 is TGTGCCAGCAGTTACCGTCAGGGCTCGTCTGGCTACACCTTC.

This rearrangement joins TRBV28 to TRBJ2-5; 16 bases agree with TRBD2. Germline values: CDR1 MDHEN, CDR2 SYDVKM. Trimming at V came to 8 bases and at J to 5 bases, leaving 8 bases not matched to a gene. The CDR3 is made up of 16 amino acids. The CDR3 is CASYPGLAGGDETQYF. The CDR3 DNA reads as TGTGCCAGCTATCCGGGACTAGCGGGAGGGGATGAGACCCAGTACTTC.

The rearrangement joins TRBV6-4 to TRBJ2-7; no firm D call. CDR3 size: 13 residues. V gave up 4 bases and J gave up 3 bases, with 10 bases separating them. CDR1 is MRHNA and CDR2 is SNTAGT in the germline V gene. The CDR3 coding sequence is TGTGCCAGCAGTGGAGAGATGGTCTACGAGCAGTACTTC. Encoded protein: CASSGEMVYEQYF.

The V call is TRBV28, the J call TRBJ2-7, with 10 nucleotides matching TRBD1. The CDR3 is made up of 16 amino acids. Germline V gene data show CDR1 as MDHEN and CDR2 as SYDVKM. V lost 6 bases to trimming and J lost 1 base; unmatched junction nucleotides: 9. CDR3 DNA sequence: TGTGCCAGCAGCCGCCCGGGACAGGGGTTATCCTACGAGCAGTACTTC. Residues: CASSRPGQGLSYEQYF.

The rearrangement uses TRBV30 and TRBJ1-2; the D gene is possibly TRBD1 (6 bases). Trimming removed 5 bases at V and 3 bases at J, with 13 bases between. Germline V CDR1 and CDR2: GTSNPN, SVGIG (reference sequence). The CDR3 is 13 residues long. The DNA for the CDR3 is TGTGCCTGGGGACAGCGATCGGACTATGGCTACACCTTC. Translation: CAWGQRSDYGYTF.

This chain uses TRBV5-1 with TRBJ2-3; weak D call: TRBD1 (6 bases). Germline V gene lookup returns CDR1 SGHRS and CDR2 YFSETQ. Trimming cost V 6 bases and J 2 bases, with 10 bases left between them. CDR3 length: 13 residues. DNA of the CDR3: TGCGCCAGCAACAGGGAGCCCACAGATACGCAGTATTTT. Its translation: CASNREPTDTQYF. Together with reference TRBV5-1 and TRBJ2-3, the CDR3 gives the full variable domain: KAGVTQTPRYLIKTRGQQVTLSCSPISGHRSVSWYQQTPGQGLQFLFEYFSETQRNKGNFPGRFSGRQFSNSRSEMNVSTLELGDSALYLCASNREPTDTQYFGPGTRLTVL.

The gene calls are TRBV3-1 (or the pseudogene TRBV3-2) and TRBJ1-1; 7 nucleotides agree with TRBD1. The CDR3 has 14 amino acids. Germline lookup yields CDR1 LGHDT and CDR2 YNNKEL (reference sequence). Trimming cost V 4 bases and J 1 base; bases outside gene matches: 3. The DNA of the CDR3 is TGTGCCAGCAGCCCGGGACAGCCGAACACTGAAGCTTTCTTT. The encoded protein is CASSPGQPNTEAFF.

The chain couples TRBV2 to TRBJ2-5; the D is unclear. The germline CDR1 and CDR2 sequences are SNHLY and FYNNEI. V gave up 5 bases and J gave up 5 bases, with 6 bases separating them. There are 11 residues in the CDR3. The CDR3 nucleotides read TGTGCCAGCAGTCCCGTGGAGACCCAGTACTTC. Amino acids: CASSPVETQYF. Supplemented by reference TRBV2 and TRBJ2-5, the full variable domain reads EPEVTQTPSHQVTQMGQEVILRCVPISNHLYFYWYRQILGQKVEFLVSFYNNEISEKSEIFDDQFSVERPDGSNFTLKIRSTKLEDSAMYFCASSPVETQYFGPGTRLLVL.

The gene calls are TRBV19 and TRBJ1-1; 8 bases are shared with TRBD1. Germline-derived CDR1 and CDR2 are LNHDA and SQIVND (reference sequence). This CDR3 comprises 15 residues. Unmatched junction bases numbered 12, after V lost 5 bases and J lost 7 bases. The CDR3 loop reads CASSAPRTGRDEAFF. DNA for the CDR3: TGTGCCAGTAGTGCCCCCCGGACAGGGAGGGATGAAGCTTTCTTT.

This clone turned up a few times. In DNA, the CDR3 is TGTGCCAGTAGCAGAGACCCCGGGACAGGCTATGGCTACACCTTC. Residues: CASSRDPGTGYGYTF. The chain uses TRBV19 and TRBJ1-2, with 8 nucleotides matching TRBD1. Per the germline V gene, CDR1 is LNHDA and CDR2 is SQIVND (reference sequence). This CDR3 has 15 amino acids. Trimming at V came to 6 bases and at J to 4 bases, leaving 10 bases not matched to a gene. Supplemented by reference TRBV19 and TRBJ1-2, the full variable domain reads DGGITQSPKYLFRKEGQNVTLSCEQNLNHDAMYWYRQDPGQGLRLIYYSQIVNDFQKGDIAEGYSVSREKKESFPLTVTSAQKNPTAFYLCASSRDPGTGYGYTFGSGTRLTVV.

The table lists this clone with a few counts. The chain combines TRBV5-4 with TRBJ1-4, with 7 bases fitting TRBD1. Unmatched junction bases numbered 15, after V lost 5 bases and J lost 8 bases. CDR3 size: 16 residues. In germline, CDR1 is SGHNT, CDR2 YYREEE (reference sequence). The DNA for the CDR3 is TGTGCCAGCAGTCCAGTGGCGGACAGGCGATTCGAAAAACTGTTTTTT. Translated: CASSPVADRRFEKLFF.